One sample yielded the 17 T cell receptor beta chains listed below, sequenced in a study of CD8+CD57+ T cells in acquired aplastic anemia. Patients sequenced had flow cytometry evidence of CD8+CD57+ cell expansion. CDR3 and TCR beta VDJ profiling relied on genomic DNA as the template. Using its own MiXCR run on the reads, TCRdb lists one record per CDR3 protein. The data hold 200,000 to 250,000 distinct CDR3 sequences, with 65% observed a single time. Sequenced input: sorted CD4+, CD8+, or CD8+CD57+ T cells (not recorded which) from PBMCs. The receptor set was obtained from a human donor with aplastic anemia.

The CDR3 protein is CRPMGGGEAFF. For the CDR3, the DNA is TGCAGGCCGATGGGAGGGGGAGAAGCTTTCTTT. The V and J genes are TRBV20-1 and TRBJ1-1; TRBD1 might be the D (6 bases). CDR3 size: 11 residues. CDR1 and CDR2 from the germline V gene are DFQATT and SNEGSKA (reference sequence).

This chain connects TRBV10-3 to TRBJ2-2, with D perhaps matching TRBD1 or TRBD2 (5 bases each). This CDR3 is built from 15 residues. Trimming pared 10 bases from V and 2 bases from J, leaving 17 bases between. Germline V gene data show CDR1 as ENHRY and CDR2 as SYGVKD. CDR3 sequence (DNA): TGTGCCAGCAGCTTAACCGGGGCAAACACCGGGGAGCTGTTTTTT. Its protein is CASSLTGANTGELFF.

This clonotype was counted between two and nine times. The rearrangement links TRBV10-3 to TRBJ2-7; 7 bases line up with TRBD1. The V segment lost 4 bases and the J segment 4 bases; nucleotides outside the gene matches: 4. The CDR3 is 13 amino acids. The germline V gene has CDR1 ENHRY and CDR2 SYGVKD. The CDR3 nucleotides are TGTGCCATCAGTGGGCAGGGGGATTACGAGCAGTACTTC. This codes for CAISGQGDYEQYF.

The CDR3 loop is CASSPLGSGASNTEAFF. The CDR3 DNA reads TGTGCCAGCAGCCCGCTCGGATCGGGGGCGTCGAACACTGAAGCTTTCTTT. The rearrangement links TRBV5-6 to TRBJ1-1; weak D call: TRBD1 (6 bases). Trimming took 4 bases from V and 1 from J, leaving 20 bases between them. Germline-derived CDR1 and CDR2 are SGHDT and YYEEEE. This CDR3 contains 17 residues. Full variable domain (outside the CDR3, taken from reference TRBV5-6 and TRBJ1-1): DAGVTQSPTHLIKTRGQQVTLRCSPKSGHDTVSWYQQALGQGPQFIFQYYEEEERQRGNFPDRFSGHQFPNYSSELNVNALLLGDSALYLCASSPLGSGASNTEAFFGQGTRLTVV.

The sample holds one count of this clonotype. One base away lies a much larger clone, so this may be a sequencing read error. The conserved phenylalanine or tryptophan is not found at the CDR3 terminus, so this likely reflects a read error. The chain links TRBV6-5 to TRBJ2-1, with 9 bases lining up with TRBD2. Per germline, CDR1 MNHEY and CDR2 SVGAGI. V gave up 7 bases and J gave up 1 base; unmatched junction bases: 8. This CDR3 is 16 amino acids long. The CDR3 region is CASIGSGGTSYNEQFL. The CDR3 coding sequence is TGTGCCAGCATTGGTAGCGGGGGTACTTCCTACAATGAGCAGTTCCTC.

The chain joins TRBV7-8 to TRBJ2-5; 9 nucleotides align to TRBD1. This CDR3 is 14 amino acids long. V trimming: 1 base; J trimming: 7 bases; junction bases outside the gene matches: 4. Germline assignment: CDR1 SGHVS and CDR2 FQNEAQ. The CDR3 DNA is TGTGCCAGCAGCTTAGGGACAGGGGTGGGGACCCAGTACTTC. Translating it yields CASSLGTGVGTQYF.

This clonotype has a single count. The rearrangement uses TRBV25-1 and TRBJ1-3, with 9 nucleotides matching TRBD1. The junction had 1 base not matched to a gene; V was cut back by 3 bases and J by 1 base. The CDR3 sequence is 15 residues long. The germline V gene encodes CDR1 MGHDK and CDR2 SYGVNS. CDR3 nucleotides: TGTGCCAGCAGTGAGACAGGGGGGTCTGGAAACACCATATATTTT. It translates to CASSETGGSGNTIYF.

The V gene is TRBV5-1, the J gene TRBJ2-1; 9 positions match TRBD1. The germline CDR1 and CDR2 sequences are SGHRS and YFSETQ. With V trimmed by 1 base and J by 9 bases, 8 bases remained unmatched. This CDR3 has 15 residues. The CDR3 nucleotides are TGCGCCAGCAGCTTGTCCCGGGACAGGGTTGGTGAGCAGTTCTTC. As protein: CASSLSRDRVGEQFF.

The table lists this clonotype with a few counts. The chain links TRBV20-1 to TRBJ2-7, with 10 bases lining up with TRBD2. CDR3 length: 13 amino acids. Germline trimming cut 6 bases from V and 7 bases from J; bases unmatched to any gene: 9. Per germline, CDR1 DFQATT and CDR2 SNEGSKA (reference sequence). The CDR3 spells CSAPVLAGVEQYF. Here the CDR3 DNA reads TGCAGTGCCCCAGTTCTAGCGGGGGTAGAGCAGTACTTC.

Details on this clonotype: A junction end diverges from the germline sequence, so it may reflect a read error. The CDR3 spells CASSERYERYF. The CDR3 DNA sequence: TGTGCCAGCAGTGAGAGGTACGAGCGGTACTTC. The chain recombines TRBV7-2 with TRBJ2-7; D call uncertain. There are 11 residues in the CDR3. CDR1 and CDR2 (germline): SGHTA, FQGNSA.

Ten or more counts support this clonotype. The CDR3 loop reads CASSVGSGGYEQYF. CDR3 DNA: TGTGCCAGCAGCGTAGGCTCAGGGGGCTACGAGCAGTACTTC. The gene calls are TRBV9 and TRBJ2-7; TRBD1 matches 7 bases. The J segment lost 3 bases and the V segment lost 0 bases, leaving 3 bases of the junction unmatched. CDR1 is SGDLS and CDR2 is YYNGEE in the germline V gene. CDR3 size: 14 residues.

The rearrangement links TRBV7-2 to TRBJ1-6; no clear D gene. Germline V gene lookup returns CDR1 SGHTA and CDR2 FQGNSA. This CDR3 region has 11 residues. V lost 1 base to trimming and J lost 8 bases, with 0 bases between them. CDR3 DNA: TGTGCCAGCAGCTTAGATTCACCCCTCCACTTT. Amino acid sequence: CASSLDSPLHF.

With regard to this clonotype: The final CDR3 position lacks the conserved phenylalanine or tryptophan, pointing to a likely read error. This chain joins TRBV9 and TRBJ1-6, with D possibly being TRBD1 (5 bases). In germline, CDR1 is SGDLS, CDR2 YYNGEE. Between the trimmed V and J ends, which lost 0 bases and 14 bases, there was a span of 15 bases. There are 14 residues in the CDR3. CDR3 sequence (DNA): TGTGCCAGCAGCGTAGAGGGCGAGGGGCTCACCCTCCACTGT. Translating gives CASSVEGEGLTLHC.

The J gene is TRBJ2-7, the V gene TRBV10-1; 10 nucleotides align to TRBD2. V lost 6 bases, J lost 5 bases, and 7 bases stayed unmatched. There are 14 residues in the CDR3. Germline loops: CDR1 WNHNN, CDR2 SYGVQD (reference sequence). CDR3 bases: TGCGCCAGCAGCTTAAGCGGGAGGGCCCACGAGCAGTACTTC. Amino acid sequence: CASSLSGRAHEQYF.

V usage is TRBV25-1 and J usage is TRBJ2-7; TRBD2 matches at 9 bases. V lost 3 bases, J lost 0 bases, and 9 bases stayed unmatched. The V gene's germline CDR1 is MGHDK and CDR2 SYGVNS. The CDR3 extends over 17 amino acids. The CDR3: CASSDYASGAYSYEQYF. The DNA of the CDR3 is TGTGCCAGCAGTGATTATGCTAGCGGGGCCTACTCCTACGAGCAGTACTTC.

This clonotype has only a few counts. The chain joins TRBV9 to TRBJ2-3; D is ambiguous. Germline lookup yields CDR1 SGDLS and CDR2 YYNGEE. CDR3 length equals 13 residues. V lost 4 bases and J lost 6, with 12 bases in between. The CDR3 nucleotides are TGTGCCAGCAGCTTGAGTCTGGTGGATACGCAGTATTTT. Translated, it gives CASSLSLVDTQYF.

The CDR3 sequence: CASRFAGDSPLHF. Here the CDR3 DNA reads TGCGCCAGCAGATTCGCCGGGGATTCACCCCTCCACTTT. V and J are TRBV5-1 and TRBJ1-6; no reliable D call. The germline gives CDR1 SGHRS, CDR2 YFSETQ. The CDR3 runs 13 residues. Trimming cost V 5 bases and J 8 bases, with 11 bases left between them.